The clone carrying this TCR beta chain was detected only a few times. V lost 5 bases to trimming and J lost 5 bases; unmatched junction nucleotides: 10. CDR3 length: 15 residues. Germline CDR1 is MDHEN and CDR2 is SYDVKM. The data were produced by immunoSEQ multiplex PCR, yet TCRdb's version contains in-frame clones alone and is incomplete. The table includes about 180,000 clones, 80% detected once. The source of the sample is a study of blood T cell repertoires in COVID-19. The specimen sequenced was PBMCs or T cells enriched from blood (not recorded which). The sequence was collected from a man between 60 and 75 years old who had been exposed to COVID-19. The chain uses TRBV28 and TRBJ2-7; 9 bases map to TRBD1. CDR3 residues: CASSPLGQGLNEQYF. DNA of the CDR3: TGTGCCAGCAGTCCCTTAGGACAGGGGTTGAACGAGCAGTACTTC.